This T cell receptor (beta chain) is from a study of cytomegalovirus exposure and HLA in healthy donors. Study outcomes and limitations: A few of the chains that were CMV-associated were confirmed in vitro to be specific for CMV antigens.

Method: immunoSEQ multiplex PCR; TCRdb's copy keeps in-frame clones and lacks some. The profile shows a few hundred thousand clones, roughly 89% of them singletons. The CDR3 loop spans 16 amino acids. The V and J ends lost 6 bases and 0 bases respectively, with 16 bases between them. Per the germline V gene, CDR1 is SGHNT and CDR2 is YYREEE (reference sequence). With respect to this clone: Antigen: not known.

The chain uses TRBV5-4 and TRBJ2-1, with D perhaps TRBD2 (7 bases). This sequence originates from a woman aged 18 to 35 in good health and CMV-seronegative. Sequencing was carried out using PBMCs. CDR3 amino acids: CASTWEGDSSYNEQFF. The CDR3 region has the DNA TGTGCCAGCACCTGGGAGGGGGATAGCTCCTACAATGAGCAGTTCTTC.